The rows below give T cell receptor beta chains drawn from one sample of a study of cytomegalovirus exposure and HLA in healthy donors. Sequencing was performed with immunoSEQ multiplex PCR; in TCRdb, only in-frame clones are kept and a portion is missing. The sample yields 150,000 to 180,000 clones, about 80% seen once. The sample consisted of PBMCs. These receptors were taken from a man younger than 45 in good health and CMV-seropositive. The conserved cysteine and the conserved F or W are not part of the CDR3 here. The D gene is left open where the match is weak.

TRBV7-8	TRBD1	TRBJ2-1	ASSLDGTGAPNEQF
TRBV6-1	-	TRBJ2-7	ASVQGEAYEQY
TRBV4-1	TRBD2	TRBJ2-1	ASSQAPGLAGLNEQF
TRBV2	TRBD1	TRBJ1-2	ASSKGTGSSDHGYT
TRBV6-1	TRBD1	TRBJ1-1	ASSEGLGQGGK
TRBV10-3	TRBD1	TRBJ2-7	AISEYGRQGDYEQY
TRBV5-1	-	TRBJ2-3	ASSPGQLEDTQY
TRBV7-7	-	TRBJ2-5	ASSLLVGSGTQY
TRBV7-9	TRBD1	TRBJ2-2	ASSLRTGTGNTGELF
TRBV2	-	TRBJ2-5	ASRQGQTQY
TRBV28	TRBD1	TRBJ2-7	ASRRQGLAYEQY
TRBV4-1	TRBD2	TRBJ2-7	ASSQDGSGSYEQY
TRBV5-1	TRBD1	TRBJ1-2	ASSPAGTGNYGYT
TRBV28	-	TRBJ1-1	ASSGVEAF
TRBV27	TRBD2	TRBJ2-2	ASSPMTTSGNPGELF
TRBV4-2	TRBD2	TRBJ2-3	ASSQGTSGSTDTQY
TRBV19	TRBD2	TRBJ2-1	ASSSGTGLVDEQF
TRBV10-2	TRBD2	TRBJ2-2	ASSGTSGSLGELF
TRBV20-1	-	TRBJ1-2	SARVADGYT
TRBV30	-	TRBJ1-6	AWRANSPLH
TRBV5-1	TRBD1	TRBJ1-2	ASTAGQGGGYT
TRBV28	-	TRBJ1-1	ASMGGTEAF
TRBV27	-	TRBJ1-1	ASSFASPNTEAF
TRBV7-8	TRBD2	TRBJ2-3	ASRRGLAGGIKTDTQY
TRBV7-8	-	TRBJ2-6	ASSRGSGANVLT
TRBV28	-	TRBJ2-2	ASSYASTGKNTGELF
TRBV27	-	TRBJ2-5	ASSLAVRETQY
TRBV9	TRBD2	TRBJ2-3	ASSDHVGLAGEYIGTDTQY
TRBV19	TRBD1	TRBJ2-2	ASMTGMWAGELF
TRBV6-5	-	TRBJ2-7	ASSYPGDYEQY
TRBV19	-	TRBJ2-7	ASAPDAAGRGFDEQY
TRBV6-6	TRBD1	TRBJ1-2	ASRGQGAYGYT
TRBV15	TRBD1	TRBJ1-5	ATSTGDSQPQH
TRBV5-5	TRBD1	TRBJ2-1	ASSLQGATYNEQF
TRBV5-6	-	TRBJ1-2	ASLPRGAGYGYT
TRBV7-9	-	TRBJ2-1	ASSPGTPDPTYNEQF
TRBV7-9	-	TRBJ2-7	ASSLDRFPYEQY
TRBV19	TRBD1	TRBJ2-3	ASSATTGTTDTQY
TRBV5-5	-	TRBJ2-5	ASRGLIGGSETQY
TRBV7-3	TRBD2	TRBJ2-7	ASSLISGKEGDEQY
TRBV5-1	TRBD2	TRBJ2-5	ASSIDSGRYQETQY
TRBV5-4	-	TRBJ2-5	ASSIYGTLVNQY
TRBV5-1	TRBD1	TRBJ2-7	ASRDSNTYEQY
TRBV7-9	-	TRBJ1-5	ASSLSMQPQH